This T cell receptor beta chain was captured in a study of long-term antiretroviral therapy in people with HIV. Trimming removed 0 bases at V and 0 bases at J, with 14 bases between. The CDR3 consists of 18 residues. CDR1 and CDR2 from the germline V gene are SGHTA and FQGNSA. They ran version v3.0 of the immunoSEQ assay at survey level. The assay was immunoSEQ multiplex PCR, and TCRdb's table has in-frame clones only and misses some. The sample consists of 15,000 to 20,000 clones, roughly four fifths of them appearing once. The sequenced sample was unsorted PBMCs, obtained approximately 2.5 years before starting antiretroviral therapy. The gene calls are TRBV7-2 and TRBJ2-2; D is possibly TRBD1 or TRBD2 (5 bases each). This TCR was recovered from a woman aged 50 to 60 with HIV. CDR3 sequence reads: CASSLARVLGANTGELFF. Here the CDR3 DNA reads TGTGCCAGCAGCTTAGCCAGGGTCTTGGGGGCGAACACCGGGGAGCTGTTTTTT.